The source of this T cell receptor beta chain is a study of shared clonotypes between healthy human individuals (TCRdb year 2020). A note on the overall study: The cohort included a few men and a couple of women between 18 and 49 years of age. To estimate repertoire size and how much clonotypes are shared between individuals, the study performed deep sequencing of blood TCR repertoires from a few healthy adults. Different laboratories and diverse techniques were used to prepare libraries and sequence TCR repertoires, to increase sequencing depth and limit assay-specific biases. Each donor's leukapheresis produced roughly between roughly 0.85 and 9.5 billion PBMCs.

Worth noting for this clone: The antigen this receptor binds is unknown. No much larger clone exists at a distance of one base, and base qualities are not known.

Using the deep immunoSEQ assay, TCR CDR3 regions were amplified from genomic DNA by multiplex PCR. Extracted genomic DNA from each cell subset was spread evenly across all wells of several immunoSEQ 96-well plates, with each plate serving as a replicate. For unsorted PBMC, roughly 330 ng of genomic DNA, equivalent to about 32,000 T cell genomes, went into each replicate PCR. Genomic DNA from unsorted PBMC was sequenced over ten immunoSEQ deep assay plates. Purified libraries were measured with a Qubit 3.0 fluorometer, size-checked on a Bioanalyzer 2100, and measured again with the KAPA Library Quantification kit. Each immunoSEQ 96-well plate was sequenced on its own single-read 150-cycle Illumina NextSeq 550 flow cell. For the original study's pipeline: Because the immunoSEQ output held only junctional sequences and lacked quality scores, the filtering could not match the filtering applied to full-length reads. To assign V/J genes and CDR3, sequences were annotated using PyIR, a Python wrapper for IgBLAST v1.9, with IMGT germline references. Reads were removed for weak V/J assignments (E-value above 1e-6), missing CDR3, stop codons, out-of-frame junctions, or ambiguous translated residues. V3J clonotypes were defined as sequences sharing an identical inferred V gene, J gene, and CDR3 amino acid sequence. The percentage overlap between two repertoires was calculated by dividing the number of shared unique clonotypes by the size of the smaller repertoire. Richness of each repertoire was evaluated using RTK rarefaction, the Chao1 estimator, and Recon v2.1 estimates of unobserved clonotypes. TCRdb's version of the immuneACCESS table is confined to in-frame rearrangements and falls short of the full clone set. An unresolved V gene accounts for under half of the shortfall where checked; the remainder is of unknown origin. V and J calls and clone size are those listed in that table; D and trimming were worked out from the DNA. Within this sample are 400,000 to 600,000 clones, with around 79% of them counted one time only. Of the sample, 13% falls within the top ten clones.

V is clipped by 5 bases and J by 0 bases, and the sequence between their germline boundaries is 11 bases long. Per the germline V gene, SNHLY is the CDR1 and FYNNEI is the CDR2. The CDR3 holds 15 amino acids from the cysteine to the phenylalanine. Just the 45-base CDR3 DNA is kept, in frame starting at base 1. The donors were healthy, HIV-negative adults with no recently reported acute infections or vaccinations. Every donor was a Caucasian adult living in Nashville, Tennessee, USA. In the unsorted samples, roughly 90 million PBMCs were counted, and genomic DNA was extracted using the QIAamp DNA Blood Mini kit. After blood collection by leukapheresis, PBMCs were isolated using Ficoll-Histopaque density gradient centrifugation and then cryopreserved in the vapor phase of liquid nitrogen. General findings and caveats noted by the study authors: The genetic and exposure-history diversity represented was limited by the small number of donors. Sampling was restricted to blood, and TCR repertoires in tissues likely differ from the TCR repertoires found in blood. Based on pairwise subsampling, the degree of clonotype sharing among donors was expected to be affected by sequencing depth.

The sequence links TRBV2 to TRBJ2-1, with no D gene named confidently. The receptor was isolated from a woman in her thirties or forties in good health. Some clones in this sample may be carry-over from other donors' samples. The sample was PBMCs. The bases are TGTGCCAGCAGTCCTGACTCCCCCTCCTACAATGAGCAGTTCTTC. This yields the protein CASSPDSPSYNEQFF.